Listed here are 23 T cell receptor beta chains from one sample, sequenced in a study of blood T cell repertoires in COVID-19. The table came from immunoSEQ multiplex PCR; TCRdb's copy has only in-frame clones and leaves some out. Of 70,000 to 100,000 clones in the sample, 75% to 90% were seen once. The specimen sequenced was peripheral blood. All receptors derive from a man older than 75 with active or convalescent COVID-19.

This sequence joins TRBV12-5 and TRBJ2-2; D is uncertain. Germline V gene sequence: CDR1 LGHNT, CDR2 FRNRAP. The CDR3 runs to 16 residues. The germline V and J ends were trimmed by 5 bases and 1 base, with 14 bases remaining between them. The chain's CDR3 is CASGPSRLKNTGELFF. The CDR3 nucleotides are TGTGCTAGTGGTCCATCCAGGCTAAAGAACACCGGGGAGCTGTTTTTT.

This clone was seen only once. V usage is TRBV27 and J usage is TRBJ2-7; 10 bases match TRBD2. Germline V lookup: CDR1 MNHEY, CDR2 SMNVEV (reference sequence). J lost 2 bases, V lost 8 bases, and 6 bases had no gene match. The CDR3 is made up of 14 amino acids. The CDR3 DNA is TGTGCCAGCGGGAGGACTAGCGGAACCTACGAGCAGTACTTC. Its translation is CASGRTSGTYEQYF.

The genes are TRBV10-3 and TRBJ2-3, with TRBD2 identical over 7 bases. The CDR3 is 14 residues long. In germline, CDR1 is ENHRY, CDR2 SYGVKD. V shed 4 bases, J shed 4 bases, and the junction held 5 bases outside the gene matches. CDR3: CAISGAGAPDTQYF. The CDR3, as DNA: TGTGCCATCAGTGGTGCGGGAGCGCCAGATACGCAGTATTTT.

V and J are TRBV7-2 and TRBJ2-1; the D gene is possibly TRBD1 (5 bases). From germline, CDR1 is SGHTA and CDR2 FQGNSA. The CDR3 is 14 amino acids. V gave up 3 bases and J gave up 1 base, with 7 bases separating them. The CDR3 bases are TGTGCCAGCAGCTTTGACAGATCCTACAATGAGCAGTTCTTC. It specifies CASSFDRSYNEQFF.

The DNA of the CDR3 is TGCAGTGCTAGTTTCGGTAGCGACACTGAAGCTTTCTTT. Protein product: CSASFGSDTEAFF. The V gene is TRBV20-1, the J gene TRBJ1-1; D uncertain. Trimming removed 3 bases from V and 3 bases from J, with 11 bases in between. The CDR3 covers 13 residues. Germline CDR1 DFQATT, CDR2 SNEGSKA (reference sequence).

The chain employs TRBV7-9 and TRBJ2-7, with D tentatively TRBD2 (6 bases). CDR1 SEHNR and CDR2 FQNEAQ come from the germline V gene (reference sequence). V gave up 8 bases and J gave up 0 bases, with 8 bases separating them. The CDR3 runs 12 residues. The CDR3 loop is CASGRDSYEQYF. DNA of the CDR3: TGTGCCAGCGGGCGGGACTCCTACGAGCAGTACTTC.

The CDR3 region has the DNA TGTGCCAGCAGCTTAATGAGGGCGGGAGTTACTAGCGAGCAGTACTTC. This translates into CASSLMRAGVTSEQYF. V is TRBV7-2 and J is TRBJ2-7; 7 nucleotides align to TRBD2. Germline CDR1 SGHTA, CDR2 FQGNSA. Trimming removed 2 bases from V and 6 bases from J; junction bases left unmatched: 13. This CDR3 spans 16 amino acids. The full variable domain, completed using reference TRBV7-2 and TRBJ2-7, is GAGVSQSPSNKVTEKGKDVELRCDPISGHTALYWYRQSLGQGLEFLIYFQGNSAPDKSGLPSDRFSAERTGGSVSTLTIQRTQQEDSAVYLCASSLMRAGVTSEQYFGPGTRLTVT.

V and J are TRBV11-1 and TRBJ2-1; 7 bases agree with TRBD1. With 4 bases clipped from V and 6 bases from J, the junction kept 9 bases outside the gene matches. The CDR3 has 15 residues. The V gene's germline CDR1 is SGHAT and CDR2 FQDESV (reference sequence). The CDR3, as DNA: TGTGCCAGCAGCTCGACAGGGACGAACCTCAATGAGCAGTTCTTC. Amino acid sequence: CASSSTGTNLNEQFF.

The chain links TRBV4-3 to TRBJ2-7, with 7 bases lining up with TRBD1. Germline CDR1 and CDR2: LGHNA and YSLEER. CDR3 length: 17 residues. V dropped 0 bases and J dropped 5; count of bases not matched to a gene: 13. CDR3 amino acids: CASSQDFFGQEPNEQYF. CDR3 DNA: TGCGCCAGCAGCCAAGATTTTTTTGGACAGGAGCCTAACGAGCAGTACTTC.

This chain links TRBV6-5 with TRBJ1-6, with D possibly being TRBD1 (5 bases). Germline CDR1 reads MNHEY; CDR2 reads SVGAGI. V was shortened by 3 bases and J by 7 bases, with 10 bases between the two germline ends. The CDR3 covers 14 residues. Written as DNA, the CDR3 is TGTGCCAGCAGTTATGGAGGGGTGAATTCACCCCTCCACTTT. It encodes CASSYGGVNSPLHF.

The gene calls are TRBV5-6 and TRBJ2-7, with D perhaps matching TRBD1 (5 bases). Germline CDR1 is SGHDT and CDR2 is YYEEEE. CDR3 size: 12 residues. The ends were cut back, 5 bases at V and 1 base at J, with 7 bases in the middle. The CDR3: CASSRGSYEQYF. The CDR3 DNA reads TGTGCCAGCAGTAGGGGATCCTACGAGCAGTACTTC.

For the CDR3, the DNA is TGTGCCAGCAGCCTGGGAGGCACAGATACGCAGTATTTT. This gives the protein CASSLGGTDTQYF. This sequence joins TRBV5-6 and TRBJ2-3; D possibly corresponds to TRBD2 (5 bases). V lost 4 bases, J lost 1 base, and 7 bases lay in between. From germline, CDR1 is SGHDT and CDR2 YYEEEE. The CDR3 consists of 13 residues.

V is TRBV11-2 and J is TRBJ1-1; 7 bases line up with TRBD1. Germline CDR1 and CDR2: SGHAT and FQNNGV. V shed 4 bases and J 4 bases; nucleotides not matched to a gene: 6. This CDR3 region has 14 residues. The CDR3 DNA is TGTGCCAGCAGCTATGTGGCAGGGGGCACTGAAGCTTTCTTT. Protein: CASSYVAGGTEAFF.

V usage is TRBV28 and J usage is TRBJ2-7, with 8 positions matching TRBD1. From germline, CDR1 is MDHEN and CDR2 SYDVKM. The V gene end was trimmed by 5 bases and the J gene end by 3 bases; junction bases not matched to a gene: 3. This CDR3 contains 13 residues. CDR3 amino acids: CASSPGQGYEQYF. In nucleotides, the CDR3 is TGTGCCAGCAGTCCAGGACAGGGCTACGAGCAGTACTTC.

This chain uses TRBV7-2 with TRBJ1-2, with 10 bases identical to TRBD1. Germline trimming cut 4 bases from V and 8 bases from J; bases unmatched to any gene: 4. Germline loops: CDR1 SGHTA, CDR2 FQGNSA. The CDR3 length is 13 residues. CDR3 DNA sequence: TGTGCCAGCAGCTACAGACAGGGGGCAGGCTACACCTTC. Translation: CASSYRQGAGYTF.

CDR3 nucleotides: TGTGCCAGCTCAAGAGACAGGGGGCAGGGAGAGACCCAGTACTTC. Protein sequence: CASSRDRGQGETQYF. This sequence joins TRBV18 and TRBJ2-5; 10 nucleotides align to TRBD1. This CDR3 has 15 amino acids. Germline-derived CDR1 and CDR2 are KGHSH and LQKENI. V shed 5 bases and J 4 bases; nucleotides not matched to a gene: 7.

The rearrangement uses TRBV24-1 and TRBJ1-1, with a weak D call TRBD1 (5 bases). Germline V gene lookup returns CDR1 KGHDR and CDR2 SFDVKD. This CDR3 is 13 amino acids long. The V gene lost 4 bases and the J gene lost 1 base, with 6 bases spanning the gap. For the CDR3, the DNA is TGTGCCACCAGTGACACAGGGAACACTGAAGCTTTCTTT. Protein product: CATSDTGNTEAFF.

The rearrangement joins TRBV2 to TRBJ1-2, with D tentatively TRBD1 (6 bases). From germline, CDR1 is SNHLY and CDR2 FYNNEI. CDR3 size: 13 residues. Trimming removed 5 bases from V and 0 bases from J, with 7 bases in between. The CDR3 loop is CASSRTANYGYTF. CDR3 sequence (DNA): TGTGCCAGCAGTCGGACAGCTAACTATGGCTACACCTTC. Complete variable domain (other parts from reference TRBV2 and TRBJ1-2): EPEVTQTPSHQVTQMGQEVILRCVPISNHLYFYWYRQILGQKVEFLVSFYNNEISEKSEIFDDQFSVERPDGSNFTLKIRSTKLEDSAMYFCASSRTANYGYTFGSGTRLTVV.

This chain links TRBV5-6 with TRBJ2-5; 9 bases are shared with TRBD1. The germline V gene encodes CDR1 SGHDT and CDR2 YYEEEE. With 4 bases clipped from V and 5 bases from J, the junction kept 6 bases outside the gene matches. This CDR3 contains 14 residues. DNA of the CDR3: TGTGCCAGCAGCGTAACAGGGGGCCTGGAGACCCAGTACTTC. Residues: CASSVTGGLETQYF. Filled out from reference TRBV5-6 and TRBJ2-5, the complete variable domain reads DAGVTQSPTHLIKTRGQQVTLRCSPKSGHDTVSWYQQALGQGPQFIFQYYEEEERQRGNFPDRFSGHQFPNYSSELNVNALLLGDSALYLCASSVTGGLETQYFGPGTRLLVL.

The J gene is TRBJ1-1, the V gene TRBV4-1, with 8 bases that match TRBD1. The CDR3 loop spans 15 amino acids. V dropped 3 bases and J dropped 0; count of bases not matched to a gene: 3. Germline CDR1 and CDR2: MGHRA and YSYEKL. CDR3 bases: TGCGCCAGCAGCCACGGGACAGGTCTGAACACTGAAGCTTTCTTT. It translates to CASSHGTGLNTEAFF.

The V call is TRBV19, the J call TRBJ1-2; D not resolved. The CDR3 is 12 residues long. From germline, CDR1 is LNHDA and CDR2 SQIVND (reference sequence). The V gene lost 5 bases and the J gene lost 3 bases, with 7 bases spanning the gap. CDR3 in DNA: TGTGCCAGTAGTGGGCTGTACTATGGCTACACCTTC. Protein product: CASSGLYYGYTF.

This clone occurred a few times. The chain is built from TRBV6-5 and TRBJ1-2; D not resolved. The germline V gene has CDR1 MNHEY and CDR2 SVGAGI. This CDR3 contains 13 residues. Deletions cut 1 base from V and 1 base from J, with 4 bases between. This chain's CDR3 is CASSYYSNYGYTF. The CDR3, as DNA: TGTGCCAGCAGTTACTACAGTAACTATGGCTACACCTTC.

This clone was seen only once. V usage is TRBV2 and J usage is TRBJ2-4; 7 nucleotides align to TRBD2. J gave up 8 bases and V 7 bases, and 14 bases lay outside the gene matches. CDR3 size: 15 residues. Germline CDR1 reads SNHLY; CDR2 reads FYNNEI. The CDR3 nucleotides read TGTGCCAGCAATAGACTAGCCGGGGCCCAGGACATTCAGTACTTC. This translates into CASNRLAGAQDIQYF.